This T cell receptor (beta chain) was identified during a study of CD8+ T cells in alopecia areata. CDR3 length equals 16 residues. CDR1 is MNHEY and CDR2 is SMNVEV in the germline V gene (reference sequence). V was trimmed by 6 bases and J by 2 bases, leaving 19 bases between them. As for treatment: oral pan-JAK inhibitor, 5-10 mg twice daily. Sampling of alopecia areata patients yielded lesional scalp punch biopsies as well as peripheral blood. Investigators isolated RNA and reverse transcribed it into cDNA to act as the sequencing template. The protocol was immunoSEQ multiplex PCR, while the TCRdb copy is restricted to in-frame clones and leaves out a portion. Altogether about 300,000 clones are present, roughly 60% being singletons, with the ten largest covering around 1.8%.

The material sequenced was CD4+ T cells sorted from blood, taken at week 24, from a patient treated with tofacitinib. This sequence was found in a human donor with alopecia areata. The chain uses TRBV27 and TRBJ1-2; weak D call: TRBD1 (6 bases). CDR3 protein: CASSPRGGRGNYGYTF. DNA of the CDR3: TGTGCCAGCAGCCCCAGGGGAGGGCGAGGGAACTATGGCTACACCTTC.